The 12 T cell receptor beta chains listed next were all sequenced from one sample in a study of blood T cell repertoires in COVID-19. Generated by immunoSEQ multiplex PCR, the TCRdb table keeps only in-frame clones and is missing some. The table shows some 490,000 clones, with less than 90% occurring only once. Sequencing used PBMCs or T cells enriched from blood (not recorded which). The source of these receptors is a woman aged 60-75 years who had recovered from COVID-19.

The chain carries TRBV30 and TRBJ1-1; 11 bases agree with TRBD1. Germline loops: CDR1 GTSNPN, CDR2 SVGIG (reference sequence). CDR3 length equals 15 residues. V lost 1 base to trimming and J lost 5 bases; unmatched junction nucleotides: 6. The CDR3 spells CAWSGGQGAMTEAFF. The CDR3, as DNA: TGTGCCTGGAGTGGAGGACAGGGGGCTATGACTGAAGCTTTCTTT.

The chain combines TRBV4-1 with TRBJ2-7, with 9 bases lining up with TRBD1. This CDR3 has 13 amino acids. V trimming: 4 bases; J trimming: 3 bases; junction bases outside the gene matches: 1. Germline CDR1 reads MGHRA; CDR2 reads YSYEKL. The CDR3 coding sequence is TGCGCCAGCAGCCTGGGACAGGGCTACGAGCAGTACTTC. This gives the protein CASSLGQGYEQYF.

The rearrangement links TRBV5-1 to TRBJ1-1; no clear D. The length of the CDR3 is 15 residues. V gave up 1 base and J gave up 5 bases, with 15 bases separating them. Germline V gene lookup returns CDR1 SGHRS and CDR2 YFSETQ. The CDR3 spells CASSLMRFVRTEAFF. In DNA form, the CDR3 reads TGCGCCAGCAGCTTGATGAGGTTCGTTCGGACTGAAGCTTTCTTT.

The V call is TRBV27, the J call TRBJ2-2; D may be TRBD1 (5 bases). The CDR3 runs 16 residues. CDR1 MNHEY and CDR2 SMNVEV come from the germline V gene (reference sequence). The germline V and J ends were trimmed by 2 bases and 4 bases, with 14 bases remaining between them. The CDR3 is CASSLAGPLPTGELFF. The CDR3 DNA sequence: TGTGCCAGCAGTTTAGCAGGGCCCCTTCCCACCGGGGAGCTGTTTTTT.

V and J are TRBV11-2 and TRBJ2-5; TRBD2 aligns across 12 bases. J lost 2 bases, V lost 1 base, and 8 bases had no gene match. The V gene's germline CDR1 is SGHAT and CDR2 FQNNGV. This CDR3 contains 18 residues. The CDR3 loop reads CASSLGSLAGGVQETQYF. The CDR3 DNA is TGTGCCAGCAGCTTAGGGTCTCTAGCGGGGGGGGTACAAGAGACCCAGTACTTC.

V usage is TRBV13 and J usage is TRBJ1-1; D unresolved. With 0 bases removed from V and 1 base from J, the gap between germline ends came to 12 bases. The CDR3 totals 16 residues. Germline CDR1 reads PRHDT; CDR2 reads FYEKMQ (reference sequence). The CDR3 here is CASSLGLISTNTEAFF. CDR3 in DNA: TGTGCCAGCAGCTTAGGCCTAATCTCTACGAACACTGAAGCTTTCTTT.

This rearrangement joins TRBV7-9 to TRBJ1-1; D unresolved. The ends were cut back, 5 bases at V and 6 bases at J, with 10 bases in the middle. Germline V gives CDR1 SEHNR, CDR2 FQNEAQ (reference sequence). The CDR3 extends over 12 amino acids. CDR3 amino acids: CASSLETPEAFF. DNA for the CDR3: TGTGCCAGCAGCCTAGAAACTCCTGAAGCTTTCTTT.

The V call is TRBV30, the J call TRBJ1-1; 7 bases match TRBD1. The ends lost 3 bases at V and 5 bases at J; junction bases unmatched: 9. Germline loops: CDR1 GTSNPN, CDR2 SVGIG (reference sequence). The CDR3 spans 14 residues. The CDR3, as DNA: TGTGCCTGGAGCCCTTCGACAGGGAAGACTGAAGCTTTCTTT. Protein sequence: CAWSPSTGKTEAFF.

Here the CDR3 DNA reads TGTGCCAGCAGCTTAACCCCTAGCGCCGGGGAGCTGTTTTTT. Amino acids: CASSLTPSAGELFF. This chain links TRBV7-2 with TRBJ2-2; tentative D call: TRBD2 (6 bases). Looked up from germline, CDR1 is SGHTA and CDR2 is FQGNSA. The germline V and J ends were trimmed by 2 bases and 6 bases, with 10 bases remaining between them. The CDR3 totals 14 residues.

The CDR3 region is CAWSAYPGTLGEKLFF. CDR3 coding DNA: TGTGCCTGGAGTGCGTACCCGGGGACATTAGGGGAAAAACTGTTTTTT. The V call is TRBV30, the J call TRBJ1-4, with a weak D call TRBD1 (6 bases). Looked up from germline, CDR1 is GTSNPN and CDR2 is SVGIG (reference sequence). With 1 base removed from V and 8 bases from J, the gap between germline ends came to 20 bases. The CDR3 sequence is 16 residues long.

The V gene is TRBV5-4, the J gene TRBJ1-4; D perhaps matches TRBD1 (5 bases). The germline V and J ends were trimmed by 4 bases and 7 bases, with 17 bases remaining between them. From germline, CDR1 is SGHNT and CDR2 YYREEE (reference sequence). This CDR3 region has 15 residues. Here the CDR3 DNA reads TGTGCCAGCAGCAGAGGAGGGGTGGAAGGTGAAAAACTGTTTTTT. Its translation is CASSRGGVEGEKLFF.

The chain uses TRBV7-6 and TRBJ2-3, with 8 bases aligning to TRBD1. Germline values: CDR1 SGHVS, CDR2 FNYEAQ. This CDR3 spans 17 amino acids. The ends lost 3 bases at V and 3 bases at J; junction bases unmatched: 11. In DNA form, the CDR3 reads TGTGCCAGCAGCTTCCGGGCAGGGGGCGAAGGGACAGATACGCAGTATTTT. It specifies CASSFRAGGEGTDTQYF.